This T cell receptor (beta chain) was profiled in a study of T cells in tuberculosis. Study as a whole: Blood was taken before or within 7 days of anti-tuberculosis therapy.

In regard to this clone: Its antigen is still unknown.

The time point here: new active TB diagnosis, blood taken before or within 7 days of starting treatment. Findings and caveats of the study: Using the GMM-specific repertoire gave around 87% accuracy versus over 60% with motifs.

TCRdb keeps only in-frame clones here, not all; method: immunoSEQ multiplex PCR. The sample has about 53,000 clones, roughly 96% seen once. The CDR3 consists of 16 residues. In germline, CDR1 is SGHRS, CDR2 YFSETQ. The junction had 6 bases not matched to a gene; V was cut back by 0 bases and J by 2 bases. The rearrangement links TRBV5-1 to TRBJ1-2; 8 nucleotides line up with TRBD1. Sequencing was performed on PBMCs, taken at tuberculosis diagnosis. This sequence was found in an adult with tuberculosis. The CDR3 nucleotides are TGCGCCAGCAGCTTGGTGGCAGGGGGCGCGAACTATGGCTACACCTTC. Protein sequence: CASSLVAGGANYGYTF.